This T cell receptor (beta chain) was documented in a study of T cells in Graves' hyperthyroidism and ophthalmopathy. Study as a whole: Sampling of peripheral blood happened at initial diagnosis, prior to any treatment. Study conclusions and caveats: It was a median roughly six months before onset that the model predicted ophthalmopathy.

Fresh 10 ml peripheral blood yielded PBMCs. This clonotype was counted between two and nine times. Its target is unknown. Researchers took RNA transcripts and amplified the TCR beta CDR3 regions from them. With the HTBI primer set, the TCR CDR3 went through a first round of RT-PCR. MiXCR, run by TCRdb on the multiplex PCR reads, gives a single entry per CDR3 protein. The repertoire holds about 690,000 distinct CDR3 sequences, around 15% seen once, with roughly a sixth in the top ten. Sequenced material: blood. The TCR was taken from a man between 45 and 60 years old with Graves' hyperthyroidism.

The CDR3 reads CASSLGRISGANVLTF. The CDR3 nucleotides read TGTGCCAGCAGTCTTGGGCGGATCTCTGGGGCCAACGTCCTGACTTTC. The chain couples TRBV6-2 or TRBV6-3 to TRBJ2-6; D not resolved. There are 16 residues in the CDR3. Per the germline V gene, CDR1 is MNHEY and CDR2 is SVGEGT. Trimming took 5 bases from V and 0 from J, leaving 11 bases between them.